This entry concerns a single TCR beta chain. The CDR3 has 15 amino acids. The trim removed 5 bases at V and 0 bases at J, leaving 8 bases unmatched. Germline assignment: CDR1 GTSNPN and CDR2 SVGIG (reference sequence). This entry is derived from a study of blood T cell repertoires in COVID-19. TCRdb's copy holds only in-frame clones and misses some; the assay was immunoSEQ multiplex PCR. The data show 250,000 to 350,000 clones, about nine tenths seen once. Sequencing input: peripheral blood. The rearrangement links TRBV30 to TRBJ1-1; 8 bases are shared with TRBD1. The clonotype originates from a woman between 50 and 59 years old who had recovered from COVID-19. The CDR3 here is CAWGDRGSLNTEAFF. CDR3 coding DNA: TGTGCCTGGGGCGACAGGGGAAGTTTGAACACTGAAGCTTTCTTT.